Listed below are T cell receptor beta chains from one sample, sequenced in a study of blood T cell repertoires in COVID-19. The table came from immunoSEQ multiplex PCR; TCRdb's copy has only in-frame clones and leaves some out. Found here are some 250,000 clones, 80% to 85% of them singletons; the top ten hold 27%. Sample: peripheral blood. All receptors derive from a man aged 35-49 years with acute or convalescent COVID-19. The CDR3 runs from the conserved cysteine through the conserved F or W. D genes are given only for firm matches. Not every row has a clone size; where given, it reads once, few, many or a size class.

V gene	clone size	J gene	D gene	CDR3 protein	CDR3 DNA
TRBV5-6	.	TRBJ1-4	TRBD1	CASSYLGGGGANEKLFF	TGTGCCAGCAGCTACCTAGGGGGCGGCGGGGCTAATGAAAAACTGTTTTTT
TRBV11-1	.	TRBJ1-1	.	CASSYGQRNTEAFF	TGTGCCAGCAGCTATGGACAGAGGAACACTGAAGCTTTCTTT
TRBV19	.	TRBJ2-7	TRBD2	CASSITGLAGGPAYEQYF	TGTGCCAGTAGTATTACAGGACTAGCGGGAGGGCCGGCCTACGAGCAGTACTTC
TRBV4-1	few	TRBJ1-3	.	CASSLQMGAGNTIYF	TGCGCCAGCAGCCTCCAAATGGGAGCTGGAAACACCATATATTTT
TRBV27	few	TRBJ1-1	.	CASSLSLGGSDEAFF	TGTGCCAGCAGTTTATCTTTGGGAGGTAGTGATGAAGCTTTCTTT
TRBV7-9	.	TRBJ2-1	.	CASSSTGLLNEQFF	TGTGCCAGCAGCTCAACGGGACTTTTGAATGAGCAGTTCTTC
TRBV11-2	.	TRBJ1-2	.	CASSPTSGTTRNYGYTF	TGTGCCAGCAGCCCTACTTCCGGGACAACCAGAAACTATGGCTACACCTTC
TRBV4-1	.	TRBJ2-7	TRBD2	CASSQDQRRSGRTYEQYF	TGCGCCAGCAGCCAAGATCAGCGGCGCAGCGGGAGAACGTACGAGCAGTACTTC
TRBV10-3	.	TRBJ1-4	.	CAISESSGEKLFF	TGTGCCATCAGTGAGTCCTCGGGGGAAAAACTGTTTTTT
TRBV6-6	.	TRBJ2-2	.	CASSKTGNTGELFF	TGTGCCAGCAGCAAGACAGGGAACACCGGGGAGCTGTTTTTT
TRBV30	.	TRBJ2-7	TRBD1	CAWSPGQGVIYEQYF	TGTGCCTGGAGTCCCGGACAGGGGGTAATCTACGAGCAGTACTTC
TRBV5-6	.	TRBJ1-1	TRBD1	CASSFTATGAEAFF	TGTGCCAGCAGCTTCACCGCGACAGGGGCTGAAGCTTTCTTT
TRBV6-2/TRBV6-3	.	TRBJ1-2	.	CASSYAPARSYGYTF	TGTGCCAGCAGTTACGCCCCGGCCAGGTCGTATGGCTACACCTTC
TRBV11-1	few	TRBJ1-2	.	CASSPLTEGLYGYTF	TGTGCCAGCAGCCCCCTGACGGAAGGACTTTATGGCTACACCTTC
TRBV6-5	.	TRBJ2-2	TRBD2	CASILGGAGELFF	TGTGCCAGCATCCTGGGGGGGGCCGGGGAGCTGTTTTTT
TRBV19	.	TRBJ1-2	.	CASSTYKDTLYGYTF	TGTGCCAGTAGTACCTATAAGGACACCCTCTATGGCTACACCTTC
TRBV7-2	.	TRBJ2-1	TRBD2	CASSLGLAGTGEQFF	TGTGCCAGCAGCTTGGGACTAGCGGGCACGGGTGAGCAGTTCTTC
TRBV12-5	.	TRBJ2-1	TRBD2	CASGPGGGRTNEQFF	TGTGCTAGTGGTCCAGGCGGGGGGCGCACAAATGAGCAGTTCTTC
TRBV3-1/TRBV3-2	.	TRBJ2-5	.	CASSQDTYLVTQYF	TGTGCCAGCAGCCAAGATACCTACCTCGTGACCCAGTACTTC
TRBV4-3	.	TRBJ2-3	.	CASSQRLGPQYF	TGCGCCAGCAGCCAGAGGCTAGGCCCGCAGTATTTT
TRBV5-6	few	TRBJ2-1	.	CASSLTRYNEQFF	TGTGCCAGCAGCTTAACTAGATACAATGAGCAGTTCTTC
TRBV5-4	.	TRBJ1-2	.	CASALDKGYGYTF	TGTGCCAGCGCTCTGGACAAAGGCTATGGCTACACCTTC
TRBV5-4	.	TRBJ1-4	.	CASSLETASGGNEKLFF	TGTGCCAGCAGCCTCGAGACCGCCTCCGGGGGAAATGAAAAACTGTTTTTT
TRBV6-5	once	TRBJ1-4	.	CASSDIEAGRLFF	TGTGCCAGCAGCGACATTGAGGCAGGGCGACTGTTTTTT
TRBV5-1	.	TRBJ2-7	TRBD1	CASSRGQGAPYEQYF	TGCGCCAGCAGCCGGGGACAGGGGGCGCCTTACGAGCAGTACTTC
TRBV19	.	TRBJ1-4	TRBD1	CASTLGDRGEKLFF	TGTGCCAGTACCCTTGGGGACAGGGGGGAAAAACTGTTTTTT
TRBV6-4	.	TRBJ1-2	TRBD1	CASSGDSDNYGYTF	TGTGCCAGCAGCGGGGACAGTGATAACTATGGCTACACCTTC
TRBV6-6	.	TRBJ1-3	.	CATAGSGNTIYF	TGTGCCACCGCAGGATCTGGAAACACCATATATTTT
TRBV15	.	TRBJ2-6	.	CATSSVISGANVLTF	TGTGCCACCAGCAGCGTTATCTCTGGGGCCAACGTCCTGACTTTC
TRBV7-9	.	TRBJ2-3	.	CASSRGGDMQYF	TGTGCCAGCAGTAGGGGAGGGGACATGCAGTATTTT
TRBV4-1	.	TRBJ2-3	TRBD2	CASSQELAKTDTQYF	TGCGCCAGCAGCCAAGAACTAGCGAAAACAGATACGCAGTATTTT
TRBV6-2/TRBV6-3	once	TRBJ2-7	TRBD2	CASSGTRTSGSFEQYF	TGTGCCAGCAGTGGGACCAGGACTAGCGGGAGTTTCGAGCAGTACTTC
TRBV3-1/TRBV3-2	.	TRBJ1-1	.	CASSQQGSEAFF	TGTGCCAGCAGCCAACAGGGAAGTGAAGCTTTCTTT
TRBV4-1	.	TRBJ1-1	.	CASSYQGRGTEAFF	TGCGCCAGCAGCTATCAGGGGAGGGGCACTGAAGCTTTCTTT
TRBV7-2	.	TRBJ2-1	.	CASSSSTLDRGQFF	TGTGCCAGCAGCTCATCGACTCTCGATAGGGGGCAGTTCTTC
TRBV27	few	TRBJ2-7	.	CASSSGPGKGEQYF	TGTGCCAGCAGTTCCGGACCGGGGAAGGGCGAGCAGTACTTC
TRBV19	once	TRBJ2-3	.	CASSIVNNPDTQYF	TGTGCCAGTAGTATCGTTAACAACCCAGATACGCAGTATTTT
TRBV12-3/TRBV12-4	.	TRBJ1-1	.	CASSRQRNTEAFF	TGTGCCAGCAGTCGACAGCGGAACACTGAAGCTTTCTTT
TRBV27	few	TRBJ1-5	.	CASGPGDGANQPQHF	TGTGCCAGCGGCCCAGGGGATGGGGCCAATCAGCCCCAGCATTTT
TRBV19	.	TRBJ1-2	.	CASRTPGRVYDGYTF	TGTGCCAGTAGGACCCCCGGCAGGGTTTACGATGGCTACACCTTC
TRBV2	.	TRBJ1-3	.	CASSGGRGYTIYF	TGTGCCAGCAGTGGGGGACGGGGGTACACCATATATTTT
TRBV5-6	.	TRBJ2-1	TRBD2	CASSPSGSSYNEQFF	TGTGCCAGCAGCCCGAGCGGGAGCTCCTACAATGAGCAGTTCTTC
TRBV4-1	.	TRBJ2-7	TRBD2	CASSQGITRLASSYEQYF	TGCGCCAGCAGCCAAGGGATTACGCGACTAGCGAGCTCCTACGAGCAGTACTTC
TRBV24-1	many	TRBJ1-2	.	CATSKWAGGRYGYTF	TGTGCCACAAGTAAATGGGCGGGGGGGAGGTATGGCTACACCTTC
TRBV7-2	.	TRBJ1-2	TRBD1	CASRRQGTRYGYTF	TGTGCCAGCAGACGACAGGGAACCAGATATGGCTACACCTTC
TRBV4-3	.	TRBJ2-2	.	CASSLTRVAGELFF	TGCGCCAGCAGCCTCACTAGGGTCGCCGGGGAGCTGTTTTTT
TRBV28	.	TRBJ2-3	.	CASRSSTDTQYF	TGTGCCAGCAGGTCTAGCACAGATACGCAGTATTTT
TRBV30	once	TRBJ1-4	.	CAWSFRGVGEKLFF	TGTGCCTGGAGTTTCCGGGGGGTCGGTGAAAAACTGTTTTTT
TRBV11-3	.	TRBJ2-1	.	CASSPSSYNEQFF	TGTGCCAGCAGTCCCAGCTCCTACAATGAGCAGTTCTTC
TRBV6-1	.	TRBJ2-3	TRBD1	CASSDRDRVTDTQYF	TGTGCCAGCAGTGATAGGGACAGGGTCACAGATACGCAGTATTTT
TRBV11-2	.	TRBJ1-2	.	CASSLVSGVNYGYTF	TGTGCCAGCAGCTTAGTGTCAGGGGTAAACTATGGCTACACCTTC
TRBV6-2/TRBV6-3	.	TRBJ2-2	.	CASSYPTGINTGELFF	TGTGCCAGCAGTTACCCGACAGGTATCAACACCGGGGAGCTGTTTTTT
TRBV5-1	.	TRBJ2-1	TRBD2	CASSLWLAGDEQFF	TGCGCCAGCAGCTTGTGGCTAGCGGGAGATGAGCAGTTCTTC
TRBV6-2/TRBV6-3	.	TRBJ1-5	.	CASSPLGNSNQPQHF	TGTGCCAGCAGTCCCCTAGGTAATAGCAATCAGCCCCAGCATTTT